The next 16 T cell receptor beta chains were all read from a single sample in a study of control samples from healthy donors and cancer patients. Method: immunoSEQ multiplex PCR; TCRdb's copy keeps in-frame clones and lacks some. The table lists some 150,000 clones, roughly 95% of them singletons. Specimen: blood. All receptors derive from a woman in her twenties or thirties in good health.

The V gene is TRBV5-4, the J gene TRBJ1-2, with D possibly TRBD1 on 5 matching bases. This CDR3 spans 14 amino acids. Germline lookup yields CDR1 SGHNT and CDR2 YYREEE (reference sequence). V was pared by 0 bases and J by 4 bases, with 10 bases between. The CDR3 loop is CASSLGRDLYGYTF. The CDR3 region has the DNA TGTGCCAGCAGCTTGGGGCGGGACCTCTATGGCTACACCTTC.

The rearrangement uses TRBV4-1 and TRBJ2-1, with D hard to call. CDR1 and CDR2 from the germline V gene are MGHRA and YSYEKL. V lost 6 bases and J lost 5, with 8 bases in between. The CDR3 has 12 residues. The DNA for the CDR3 is TGCGCCAGCAGAAACCGAAACAATGAGCAGTTCTTC. Residues: CASRNRNNEQFF.

V gene TRBV5-6 combines with J gene TRBJ1-4; D remains unclear. The CDR3 totals 13 residues. V was cut by 3 bases and J by 7 bases, with 10 bases left in between. The germline gives CDR1 SGHDT, CDR2 YYEEEE. The CDR3 DNA reads as TGTGCCAGCAGCTCCCAGGAGGCTGAAAAACTGTTTTTT. It yields the protein CASSSQEAEKLFF. The full variable domain, with the rest looked up from reference TRBV5-6 and TRBJ1-4, is DAGVTQSPTHLIKTRGQQVTLRCSPKSGHDTVSWYQQALGQGPQFIFQYYEEEERQRGNFPDRFSGHQFPNYSSELNVNALLLGDSALYLCASSSQEAEKLFFGSGTQLSVL.

This clone was observed a handful of times. This chain links TRBV14 with TRBJ2-2; 7 bases align to TRBD2. CDR3 length equals 13 residues. J gave up 4 bases and V 4 bases, and 0 bases lay outside the gene matches. Germline V gene sequence: CDR1 SGHDN, CDR2 FVKESK. CDR3 protein: CASSPGGTGELFF. In DNA form, the CDR3 reads TGTGCCAGCAGCCCGGGGGGCACCGGGGAGCTGTTTTTT. The full variable domain, with the rest looked up from reference TRBV14 and TRBJ2-2, is EAGVTQFPSHSVIEKGQTVTLRCDPISGHDNLYWYRRVMGKEIKFLLHFVKESKQDESGMPNNRFLAERTGGTYSTLKVQPAELEDSGVYFCASSPGGTGELFFGEGSRLTVL.

This rearrangement joins TRBV9 to TRBJ1-1, with D maybe TRBD1 (5 bases). CDR3 size: 14 residues. Trimming left V 2 bases short and J 0 bases short, with 8 bases between. The germline CDR1 and CDR2 sequences are SGDLS and YYNGEE. The CDR3 sequence is CASSVTDLNTEAFF. The CDR3 bases are TGTGCCAGCAGCGTGACAGACTTGAACACTGAAGCTTTCTTT. Combining the CDR3 with reference TRBV9 and TRBJ1-1 gives the whole variable domain DSGVTQTPKHLITATGQRVTLRCSPRSGDLSVYWYQQSLDQGLQFLIQYYNGEERAKGNILERFSAQQFPDLHSELNLSSLELGDSALYFCASSVTDLNTEAFFGQGTRLTVV.

V usage is TRBV5-6 and J usage is TRBJ2-7, with 7 bases lining up with TRBD2. This CDR3 is built from 14 residues. Germline V CDR1 and CDR2: SGHDT, YYEEEE. V trimming: 4 bases; J trimming: 2 bases; junction bases outside the gene matches: 6. CDR3 DNA: TGTGCCAGCAGCCATCGGACTAGAACCTACGAGCAGTACTTC. Amino acids: CASSHRTRTYEQYF.

CDR3: CASSLDLEQFF. The DNA of the CDR3 is TGTGCCAGCAGCTTAGACTTGGAGCAGTTCTTC. This chain joins TRBV7-9 and TRBJ2-1; D unclear. The germline V gene encodes CDR1 SEHNR and CDR2 FQNEAQ (reference sequence). The ends were cut back, 1 base at V and 10 bases at J, with 5 bases in the middle. The CDR3 consists of 11 residues.

J is TRBJ1-2 and V is TRBV5-4; no reliable D call. V shed 0 bases and J shed 3 bases, with 12 bases lying between them. The CDR3 has 15 amino acids. CDR1 and CDR2 (germline): SGHNT, YYREEE (reference sequence). Here the CDR3 DNA reads TGTGCCAGCAGCTTGGAGGGCAGAGCTGACTATGGCTACACCTTC. The encoded protein is CASSLEGRADYGYTF. Full variable domain (rest looked up from reference TRBV5-4 and TRBJ1-2): ETGVTQSPTHLIKTRGQQVTLRCSSQSGHNTVSWYQQALGQGPQFIFQYYREEENGRGNFPPRFSGLQFPNYSSELNVNALELDDSALYLCASSLEGRADYGYTFGSGTRLTVV.

The rearrangement uses TRBV28 and TRBJ2-7, with 7 positions matching TRBD1. CDR1 and CDR2 (germline): MDHEN, SYDVKM. The V segment lost 2 bases and the J segment 1 base; nucleotides outside the gene matches: 5. The CDR3 spans 15 residues. The CDR3, as DNA: TGTGCCAGCAGTTTAGGGGACAGTAGTTCCTACGAGCAGTACTTC. This translates into CASSLGDSSSYEQYF. The full variable domain, its missing parts supplied by reference TRBV28 and TRBJ2-7, is DVKVTQSSRYLVKRTGEKVFLECVQDMDHENMFWYRQDPGLGLRLIYFSYDVKMKEKGDIPEGYSVSREKKERFSLILESASTNQTSMYLCASSLGDSSSYEQYFGPGTRLTVT.

The V call is TRBV2, the J call TRBJ2-5; TRBD1 might be the D (5 bases). V was cut by 6 bases and J by 1 base, with 9 bases left in between. The CDR3 is 13 amino acids. Germline assignment: CDR1 SNHLY and CDR2 FYNNEI. CDR3 bases: TGTGCCAGCAGACCCGACAGCCAAGAGACCCAGTACTTC. This codes for CASRPDSQETQYF.

The V and J genes are TRBV18 and TRBJ2-5, with D unresolved. V was clipped by 0 bases and J by 12 bases, with 17 bases between them. Germline CDR1 and CDR2: KGHSH and LQKENI. There are 14 residues in the CDR3. CDR3 loop: CASSPPSSAQWKYF. CDR3 nucleotides: TGTGCCAGCTCACCACCGTCAAGTGCCCAGTGGAAGTACTTC.

The chain combines TRBV4-1 with TRBJ2-1; TRBD2 aligns across 8 bases. The CDR3 extends over 16 amino acids. Germline CDR1 is MGHRA and CDR2 is YSYEKL. V lost 2 bases and J lost 3; bases outside the gene matches: 6. The CDR3 reads CASSQPRGGNYNEQFF. In nucleotides, the CDR3 is TGCGCCAGCAGCCAACCCCGGGGGGGAAACTACAATGAGCAGTTCTTC.

The rearrangement uses TRBV5-4 and TRBJ2-7; TRBD1 aligns across 12 bases. V was pared by 0 bases and J by 6 bases, with 7 bases of the junction left unmatched. Germline assignment: CDR1 SGHNT and CDR2 YYREEE (reference sequence). The CDR3 extends over 16 amino acids. CDR3 bases: TGTGCCAGCAGCTTGGGCGGGACAGGGGGCTGGGCCGAGCAGTACTTC. Translating gives CASSLGGTGGWAEQYF.

The chain is built from TRBV10-2 and TRBJ1-1; TRBD1 matches at 10 bases. The CDR3 consists of 14 residues. CDR1 is WSHSY, CDR2 SAAADI, per germline. J gave up 10 bases and V 6 bases, and 11 bases lay outside the gene matches. The CDR3: CASSQMDRGWGAFF. The CDR3 DNA follows: TGCGCCAGCAGCCAAATGGACAGGGGGTGGGGAGCTTTCTTT.

V and J are TRBV19 and TRBJ1-1; D call uncertain. CDR3 length: 15 residues. Trimming pared 3 bases from V and 7 bases from J, leaving 18 bases between. Germline values: CDR1 LNHDA, CDR2 SQIVND (reference sequence). The CDR3 reads CASSISGRTTGEAFF. The CDR3 DNA sequence: TGTGCCAGTAGTATTAGCGGACGCACTACGGGTGAAGCTTTCTTT.

This sequence joins TRBV2 and TRBJ2-1, with D possibly being TRBD1 (6 bases). CDR3 length: 18 residues. The germline gives CDR1 SNHLY, CDR2 FYNNEI. Trimming took 2 bases from V and 0 from J, leaving 17 bases between them. The CDR3 reads CASSESFSTDSSYNEQFF. The CDR3 bases are TGTGCCAGCAGTGAATCCTTTAGTACGGACAGCTCCTACAATGAGCAGTTCTTC.